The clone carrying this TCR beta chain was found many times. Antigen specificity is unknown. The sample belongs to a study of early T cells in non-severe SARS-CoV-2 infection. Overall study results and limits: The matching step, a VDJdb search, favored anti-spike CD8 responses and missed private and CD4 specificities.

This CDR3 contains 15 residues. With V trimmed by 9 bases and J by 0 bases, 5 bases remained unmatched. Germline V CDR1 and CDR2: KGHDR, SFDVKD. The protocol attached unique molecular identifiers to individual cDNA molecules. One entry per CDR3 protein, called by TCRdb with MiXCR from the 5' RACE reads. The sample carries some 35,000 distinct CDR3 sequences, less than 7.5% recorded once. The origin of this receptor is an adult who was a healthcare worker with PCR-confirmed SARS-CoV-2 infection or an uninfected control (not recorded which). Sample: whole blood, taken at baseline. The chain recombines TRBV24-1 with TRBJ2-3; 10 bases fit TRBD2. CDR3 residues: CATGRTSGSTDTQYF. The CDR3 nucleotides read TGTGCCACCGGACGGACTAGCGGTAGCACAGATACGCAGTATTTT.